The next 5 T cell receptor beta chains were all read from a single sample in a study of T cell responses to AZD1222 COVID-19 vaccine (dated by TCRdb to the early 2020s). This specimen's time point label, per the study, means: baseline before first vaccination. Receptor amplification or capture employed the immunoSEQ multiplex PCR assay. This is the immuneACCESS table as TCRdb keeps it, with only in-frame sequences that have V and J called. A part of the clones is gone; compared with another copy, unresolved V genes explain less than half, and the rest is unexplained. This sample lists some 130,000 clones; approximately 88% were detected once. Roughly 4% of the sample is taken by the ten largest. This sample comprised peripheral blood, obtained on day 0 of AZD1222 vaccination. Receptors originate from an adult in good health.

The V call is TRBV7-6, the J call TRBJ1-1; tentatively, D is TRBD1 (6 bases). The V gene lost 4 bases and the J gene lost 4 bases, with 10 bases spanning the gap. Germline V gives CDR1 SGHVS, CDR2 FNYEAQ. The CDR3 loop spans 13 amino acids. The CDR3 here is CASSYLTGTEAFF. Here the CDR3 DNA reads TGTGCCAGCAGCTACCTGACAGGCACTGAAGCTTTCTTT.

The chain uses TRBV19 and TRBJ1-2; D unresolved. V shed 8 bases and J shed 4 bases, with 11 bases lying between them. Germline lookup yields CDR1 LNHDA and CDR2 SQIVND (reference sequence). The CDR3 runs 12 residues. CDR3 DNA: TGTGCCAGTTCTATAACCGCCTATGGCTACACCTTC. Its protein is CASSITAYGYTF.

This chain joins TRBV25-1 and TRBJ1-6; D gene unclear. CDR1 and CDR2 from the germline V gene are MGHDK and SYGVNS. Trimming removed 5 bases at V and 4 bases at J, with 12 bases between. The CDR3 runs to 15 residues. The CDR3: CASSLIDRYNSPLHF. CDR3 DNA: TGTGCCAGCAGTTTGATAGACCGTTATAATTCACCCCTCCACTTT.

This clone showed up just once. The chain links TRBV6-6 to TRBJ2-3, with TRBD1 matching over 8 bases. This CDR3 is built from 15 residues. Germline V lookup: CDR1 MNHNY, CDR2 SVGAGI (reference sequence). V shed 6 bases, J shed 6 bases, and the junction held 11 bases outside the gene matches. CDR3 coding DNA: TGTGCCAGCAGGGCCTCGGACAGGGAGCTGGATACGCAGTATTTT. The encoded protein is CASRASDRELDTQYF.

The rearrangement uses TRBV28 and TRBJ2-7; D assignment may be TRBD1 or TRBD2 (5 bases each). The CDR3 has 15 residues. Germline V CDR1 and CDR2: MDHEN, SYDVKM. V was shortened by 7 bases and J by 1 base, with 17 bases between the two germline ends. CDR3 coding DNA: TGTGCCAGCATCCCCGCCGGGACCGCTTCCTACGAGCAGTACTTC. This codes for CASIPAGTASYEQYF.